The present TCR beta chain was sequenced within a study of T-cell reconstitution after alpha-beta-depleted transplantation in children. The CDR3 is 14 amino acids. The V and J ends lost 4 bases and 5 bases respectively, with 11 bases between them. This clonotype was detected ten times or more. Unique molecular identifiers were incorporated when the TCRbeta library was constructed. TCRdb called the PCR reads again in MiXCR, with one record for every CDR3 protein. The table records about 90,000 distinct CDR3 sequences, roughly 7.7% of them present only once. The TCR originated in a human donor who donated a stem cell graft to a child with congenital amegakaryocytic thrombocytopenia. Sequencing used PBMCs from the stem cell graft donor, obtained from the stem cell graft. The gene calls are TRBV12-3 or TRBV12-4 and TRBJ2-2, with D unresolved. The CDR3 region has the DNA TGTGCCAGCAGTTCTCGGACGGTGACCGGGGAGCTGTTTTTT. This gives the protein CASSSRTVTGELFF.